Listed below are T cell receptor beta chains from one sample, sequenced in a study of control samples from healthy donors and cancer patients. Here immunoSEQ multiplex PCR was the method, and the copy in TCRdb shows in-frame clones only, minus some. The table shows about 250,000 clones, with 82% occurring only once. Sequenced: PBMCs. All receptors come from a woman aged 55 to 70 with lung cancer. Both conserved end residues are part of each CDR3. The D gene is left open where the match is weak. Expanded clones get a size class; other rows say once, few or many, or leave the size out.

clone_size: once; v_call: TRBV20-1; d_call: NA; j_call: TRBJ1-1; cdr3_nt: TGCAGTGCTACCAGGGGCTCTGAAGCTTTCTTT; cdr3_aa: CSATRGSEAFF
clone_size: NA; v_call: TRBV19; d_call: NA; j_call: TRBJ1-1; cdr3_nt: TGTGCCAGTAGTATTGAGGGGGGTGCTGAAGCTTTCTTT; cdr3_aa: CASSIEGGAEAFF
clone_size: NA; v_call: TRBV5-1; d_call: TRBD1; j_call: TRBJ2-5; cdr3_nt: TGCGCCAGCAGCCCCACGGACAGGGGTGAGACCCAGTACTTC; cdr3_aa: CASSPTDRGETQYF
clone_size: once; v_call: TRBV6-6; d_call: NA; j_call: TRBJ1-4; cdr3_nt: TGTGCCAGCAGTTACCCGCAGGGCCGTGGTGAAAAACTGTTTTTT; cdr3_aa: CASSYPQGRGEKLFF
clone_size: few; v_call: TRBV19; d_call: NA; j_call: TRBJ1-2; cdr3_nt: TGTGCCAGTAGTTCCCCCCTGACAGTGAACTATGGCTACACCTTC; cdr3_aa: CASSSPLTVNYGYTF
clone_size: NA; v_call: TRBV7-9; d_call: NA; j_call: TRBJ2-7; cdr3_nt: TGTGCCAGCAGCTTAGTGCCAGGGTCGGGTTCTTCGGAGTACTTC; cdr3_aa: CASSLVPGSGSSEYF
clone_size: NA; v_call: TRBV18; d_call: TRBD2; j_call: TRBJ2-1; cdr3_nt: TGTGCCAGCTCCGTTCTCCCGGGAGGATACGACAATGAGCAGTTCTTC; cdr3_aa: CASSVLPGGYDNEQFF
clone_size: once; v_call: TRBV12-3/TRBV12-4; d_call: NA; j_call: TRBJ1-1; cdr3_nt: TGTGCCAGCAGCCAGGGACGGGGAACTGAAGCTTTCTTT; cdr3_aa: CASSQGRGTEAFF
clone_size: NA; v_call: TRBV11-3; d_call: NA; j_call: TRBJ2-3; cdr3_nt: TGTGCCAGCAGCTTGGGGGACAAAAGCACAGATACGCAGTATTTT; cdr3_aa: CASSLGDKSTDTQYF
clone_size: NA; v_call: TRBV5-1; d_call: TRBD1; j_call: TRBJ1-1; cdr3_nt: TGCGCCAGCAGCTTGCGACAGGGTCCCACTGAAGCTTTCTTT; cdr3_aa: CASSLRQGPTEAFF
clone_size: NA; v_call: TRBV4-1; d_call: TRBD1; j_call: TRBJ1-4; cdr3_nt: TGCGCCAGCAGCCCCCGGGACAGCGCTAATGAAAAACTGTTTTTT; cdr3_aa: CASSPRDSANEKLFF